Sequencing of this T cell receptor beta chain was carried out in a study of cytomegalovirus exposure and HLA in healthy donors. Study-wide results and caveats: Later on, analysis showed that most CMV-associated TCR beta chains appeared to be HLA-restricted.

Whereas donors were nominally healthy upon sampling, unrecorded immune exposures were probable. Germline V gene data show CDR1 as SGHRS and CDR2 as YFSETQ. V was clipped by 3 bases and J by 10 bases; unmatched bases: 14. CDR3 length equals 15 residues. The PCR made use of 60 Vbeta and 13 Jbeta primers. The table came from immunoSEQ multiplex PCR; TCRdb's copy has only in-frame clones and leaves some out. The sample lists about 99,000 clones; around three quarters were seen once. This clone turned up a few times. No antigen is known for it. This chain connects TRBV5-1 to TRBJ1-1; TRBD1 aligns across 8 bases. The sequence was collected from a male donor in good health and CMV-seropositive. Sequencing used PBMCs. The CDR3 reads CASSWDGQGPLIAFF. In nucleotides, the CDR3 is TGCGCCAGCAGCTGGGATGGACAGGGACCTTTAATAGCTTTCTTT.